Many counts were recorded for the clone carrying this TCR beta chain. The antigen is undetermined. This sample is drawn from a study of CD8+ T cells in alopecia areata. Findings and caveats of the study: Lesional scalp, notably in alopecia totalis/universalis, had clonality above that of normal scalp. Mice gave a clearer picture of TCR sharing than patients did, possibly for HLA-related reasons. Sequencing of scalp samples also captures resident alphabeta T cells of normal skin.

Following RNA extraction, reverse transcription yielded cDNA that acted as the sequencing template. Measured with immunoSEQ multiplex PCR; TCRdb has only the in-frame clones, and not every one. The profile covers approximately 89,000 clones, with 35% to 45% appearing a single time and around 0.8% taken by the ten largest. Looked up from germline, CDR1 is MDHEN and CDR2 is SYDVKM. Trimming left V 1 base short and J 1 base short, with 4 bases between. The CDR3 has 14 amino acids. The researchers isolated CD4+ and CD8+ T cells from PBMCs by sorting. This TCR was sampled from a human donor with alopecia areata. The material sequenced was CD4+ T cells sorted from blood. V is TRBV28 and J is TRBJ2-2; no clear D. As DNA, the CDR3 is TGTGCCAGCAGTTTATACGGGAACACCGGGGAGCTGTTTTTT. Its protein is CASSLYGNTGELFF.